The present TCR beta chain was sequenced within a study of T cells in Graves' hyperthyroidism and ophthalmopathy. Amplification of TCR beta CDR3 regions was performed using RNA transcripts as template. The study used the HTBI primer set for a first-round RT-PCR of the TCR CDR3. From the multiplex PCR reads, TCRdb called clonotypes with MiXCR, one entry per CDR3 protein. The table has more than 40,000 distinct CDR3 sequences, 49% seen once. The study, taken as a whole, reports: Peripheral blood also featured most of the thyroid clonotypes expanded above 0.001. Ophthalmopathy was separated from stable hyperthyroidism by a 13 V-J model.

Orbital computed tomography and thyroid ultrasound, together with serum TRAb and thyroxine and clinical symptoms, were used for diagnoses. As for this clonotype: What it binds is unknown.

V was clipped by 8 bases and J by 1 base, with 11 bases between them. This CDR3 contains 12 residues. Germline assignment: CDR1 SQVTM and CDR2 ANQGSEA. This TCR derives from a woman in her forties or fifties with Graves' hyperthyroidism. The rearrangement links TRBV29-1 to TRBJ1-1; no definite D call. Sequenced: peripheral blood or thyroid tissue (not recorded which). In DNA form, the CDR3 reads TGCAGCTACCAGTCAAGGAACACTGAAGCTTTCTTT. This gives the protein CSYQSRNTEAFF.